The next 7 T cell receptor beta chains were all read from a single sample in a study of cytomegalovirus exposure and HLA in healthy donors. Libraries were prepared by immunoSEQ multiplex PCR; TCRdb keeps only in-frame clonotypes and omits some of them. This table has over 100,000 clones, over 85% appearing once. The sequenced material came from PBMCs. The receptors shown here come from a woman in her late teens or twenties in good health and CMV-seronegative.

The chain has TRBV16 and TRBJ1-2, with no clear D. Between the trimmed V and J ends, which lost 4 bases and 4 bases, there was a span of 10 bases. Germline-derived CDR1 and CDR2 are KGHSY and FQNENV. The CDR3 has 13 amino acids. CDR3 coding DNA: TGTGCCAGCAGCCCGACGACAACCTATGGCTACACCTTC. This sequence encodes CASSPTTTYGYTF.

This chain's CDR3 is CALLRGLGSYEQYF. The CDR3 nucleotides read TGTGCCTTGCTCCGTGGGCTGGGCTCCTACGAGCAGTACTTC. V and J are TRBV7-5 and TRBJ2-7; TRBD1 was called by the table and not checked on the DNA. TRBV7-5 is a listed pseudogene. The CDR3 contains 14 residues.

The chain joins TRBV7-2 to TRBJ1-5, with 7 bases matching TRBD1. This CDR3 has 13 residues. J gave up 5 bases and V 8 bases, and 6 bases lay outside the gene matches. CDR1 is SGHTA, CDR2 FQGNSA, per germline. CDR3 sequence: CASGYRGHQPQHF. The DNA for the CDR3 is TGTGCCAGCGGATACAGGGGTCATCAGCCCCAGCATTTT.

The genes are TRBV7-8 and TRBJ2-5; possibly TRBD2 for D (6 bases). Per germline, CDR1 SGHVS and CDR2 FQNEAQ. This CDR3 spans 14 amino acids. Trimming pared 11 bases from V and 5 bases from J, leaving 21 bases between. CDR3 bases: TGTGCCTCGACTCCTAGCGCCCCGGTGGAGACCCAGTACTTC. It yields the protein CASTPSAPVETQYF.

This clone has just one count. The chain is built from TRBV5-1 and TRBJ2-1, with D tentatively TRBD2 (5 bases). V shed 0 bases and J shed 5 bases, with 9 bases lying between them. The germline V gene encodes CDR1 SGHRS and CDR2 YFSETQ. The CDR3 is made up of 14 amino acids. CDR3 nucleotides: TGCGCCAGCAGCTTGGGACTAACGGACAATGAGCAGTTCTTC. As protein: CASSLGLTDNEQFF.

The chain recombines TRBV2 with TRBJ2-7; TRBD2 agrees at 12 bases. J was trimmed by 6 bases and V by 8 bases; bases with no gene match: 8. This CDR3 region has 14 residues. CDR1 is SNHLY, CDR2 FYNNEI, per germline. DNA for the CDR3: TGTGCCAGCTGCTGGACTAGCGGGATCGTCGAGCAGTACTTC. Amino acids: CASCWTSGIVEQYF.

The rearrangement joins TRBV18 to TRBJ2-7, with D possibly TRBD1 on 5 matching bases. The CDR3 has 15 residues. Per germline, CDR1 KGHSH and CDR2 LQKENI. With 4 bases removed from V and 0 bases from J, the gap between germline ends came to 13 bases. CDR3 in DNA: TGTGCCAGCTCACGATCAACAGGAAGCTCCTACGAGCAGTACTTC. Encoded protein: CASSRSTGSSYEQYF. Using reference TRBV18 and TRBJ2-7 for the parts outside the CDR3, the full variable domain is NAGVMQNPRHLVRRRGQEARLRCSPMKGHSHVYWYRQLPEEGLKFMVYLQKENIIDESGMPKERFSAEFPKEGPSILRIQQVVRGDSAAYFCASSRSTGSSYEQYFGPGTRLTVT.